These T cell receptor beta chains were read from a single sample in a study of blood T cell repertoires in COVID-19. Some clones are missing from TCRdb's copy, which holds only in-frame ones; the method was immunoSEQ multiplex PCR. The sample holds over 150,000 clones, 70% to 90% seen once. What was sequenced was peripheral blood. These receptors were obtained from a man aged 60 to 69 with COVID-19, enrolled during active disease. Each CDR3 is given without its conserved first and last residue.

j_call	v_call	cdr3_aa
TRBJ1-4	TRBV18	ASSNDRVKEKLF
TRBJ1-1	TRBV19	ASIPWAGHTEAF
TRBJ2-6	TRBV5-4	ASSLGVLRANVLT
TRBJ1-1	TRBV11-1	ASSRDRVRTEAF
TRBJ1-2	TRBV19	ASSEGRYGYT
TRBJ1-6	TRBV2	ASSDSGVSPLH
TRBJ2-5	TRBV7-6	ASSRQGGTQY
TRBJ1-1	TRBV29-1	SVGPQGTMNTEAF
TRBJ2-7	TRBV5-1	ASSIDRVPSYEQY
TRBJ1-4	TRBV28	ASTSGGRANEKLF
TRBJ2-7	TRBV27	ASSLSGTTKTLEQY
TRBJ1-1	TRBV6-2/TRBV6-3	ASSRGGFTEAF
TRBJ1-1	TRBV7-2	ASSYRHVNTEAF
TRBJ1-4	TRBV2	ASRFGGATNEKLF
TRBJ1-6	TRBV6-6	ASSHNRDLTPSYNSPLH
TRBJ2-1	TRBV24-1	ATSDSGGGTHNEQF
TRBJ2-1	TRBV11-2	ASSLRQGNGQF
TRBJ2-7	TRBV4-2	ATRGTSSYEQY
TRBJ2-7	TRBV27	ASQGQGIGEQY
TRBJ2-5	TRBV10-3	AIRSGQGETQY
TRBJ2-1	TRBV4-3	ASSQRGRGNEQF
TRBJ1-5	TRBV2	ASSEETGQPQH
TRBJ2-5	TRBV2	ASSESSGGIKKTQY
TRBJ1-2	TRBV11-3	ASSTDSLSGYT
TRBJ1-2	TRBV12-3/TRBV12-4	ASRYQDYGYT
TRBJ1-1	TRBV9	ASSGEIRTEAF
TRBJ2-5	TRBV6-5	ASSPSGVETQY
TRBJ1-2	TRBV28	ASSGGAQDYGYT
TRBJ1-2	TRBV11-2	ASSLVGQKYGYT
TRBJ2-5	TRBV4-1	ASSPLAPGLAGLETQY
TRBJ1-6	TRBV7-2	ASSPAGNSPLH
TRBJ1-1	TRBV7-9	ASSYLTGKNTEAF
TRBJ2-7	TRBV7-8	ASSFTPGRFYEQY
TRBJ2-5	TRBV19	ASSIAGLTGDRSPQY
TRBJ2-3	TRBV25-1	ASSGPVVSTDTQY
TRBJ2-1	TRBV3-1/TRBV3-2	ASSTYGREELGQF
TRBJ1-5	TRBV3-1/TRBV3-2	ASSQTGDNQPQH
TRBJ1-1	TRBV6-5	ASSYNRGEAF
TRBJ2-7	TRBV7-2	ASSLSRAGGEQY
TRBJ1-4	TRBV5-6	ASSLGQGNEKLF
TRBJ2-1	TRBV9	ASSVSSGSYNEQF
TRBJ1-1	TRBV5-6	ASSLGPGGGTEAF
TRBJ1-3	TRBV4-2	ASSQGLLPGGNTIY
TRBJ1-2	TRBV19	ASNPGRGPYGYT
TRBJ1-2	TRBV27	ASSWGQGHGYT
TRBJ2-3	TRBV5-1	ASSRRPSDSTDTQY
TRBJ1-1	TRBV7-9	ASTQAAGGTEAF